This T cell receptor (beta chain) appears in the sequencing data of a study of blood T cells in healthy people across ages. This clonotype was detected a few times. Its antigen is unidentified. Study results and limitations: Per-million-T-cell TCR beta diversity fell roughly linearly with age.

The CDR3 totals 13 residues. CDR1 and CDR2 (germline): MNHNY, SVGAGI (reference sequence). Trimming left V 8 bases short and J 0 bases short, with 11 bases between. A second PCR, run for roughly 7 to 11 cycles, used a sample-barcoded 5' primer plus a J-beta primer mix. There were at least 2.5 million CDR3-containing paired-end reads obtained from each sample. MiXCR, run by TCRdb on the 5' RACE reads, gives a single entry per CDR3 protein. The data show more than 1.4 million distinct CDR3 sequences, 42% seen once. The chain combines TRBV6-6 with TRBJ2-7, with D perhaps matching TRBD1 (5 bases). The sequenced sample consisted of blood. This clonotype was obtained from a woman aged 18-29 years in good health. The CDR3 sequence is CASGSGHSYEQYF. The CDR3 DNA follows: TGTGCCAGCGGCTCTGGACACTCCTACGAGCAGTACTTC.